The present TCR beta chain was sequenced within a study of cytomegalovirus exposure and HLA in healthy donors. Study-wide background: Previous work identified around 120 million unique TCR beta sequences from around 170 million T cells.

In the case of this clone: Its antigen is not identified.

Germline V gene data show CDR1 as LNHDA and CDR2 as SQIVND (reference sequence). CDR3 length equals 13 residues. Trimming removed 4 bases from V and 3 bases from J, with 7 bases in between. There were likely unrecorded immune exposures, though donors were nominally healthy when sampled. This PCR relied on a set of 60 Vbeta primers and 13 Jbeta primers. Generated by immunoSEQ multiplex PCR, the TCRdb table keeps only in-frame clones and is missing some. The sample shows roughly 250,000 clones, approximately 85% of them seen only once. General observations from the study: Later analysis identified 15,000 to 20,000 TCR beta sequences associated with HLA alleles, using a false discovery rate threshold of 0.05. Sequencing had likely introduced a cluster of highly shared sequence variants as an artifact.

The TCR comes from a woman in her forties in good health and CMV-seropositive. The chain has TRBV19 and TRBJ1-5; tentatively, D is TRBD1 (6 bases). The sequenced material came from PBMCs. The CDR3 region is CASSNRANQPQHF. The CDR3 DNA follows: TGTGCCAGTAGTAACAGGGCCAATCAGCCCCAGCATTTT.